This T cell receptor beta chain was sequenced for a study of blood T cells in healthy people across ages. Germline V CDR1 and CDR2: SGHRS, YFSETQ. With 4 bases clipped from V and 11 bases from J, the junction kept 14 bases outside the gene matches. CDR3 length: 14 residues. Concerning this clonotype itself: One base away lies a much larger clone, so this may be a sequencing read error.

A J-beta primer mix and a sample-barcoded 5' primer were used in a second PCR of roughly 6 to 11 cycles. TCRdb re-derived calls from the 5' RACE reads in MiXCR, one entry per CDR3 protein. The sample carries roughly 1.5 million distinct CDR3 sequences, 35% to 45% recorded once. The receptor's source is a woman younger than 35 in good health. The chain links TRBV5-1 to TRBJ2-5, with TRBD1 identical over 7 bases. The sample comprised blood. CDR3 nucleotides: TGCGCCAGCAGCATCGTGACAGGGAACAATGAGCAGTACTTC. As protein: CASSIVTGNNEQYF.